This T cell receptor beta chain was identified during a study of shared clonotypes between healthy human individuals. Study context: In total, the donors were two women and a few men aged 18 to 49. Findings and limits, study-wide: Researchers sampled only blood; tissue repertoires likely differ.

J was trimmed by 4 bases and V by 4 bases; bases with no gene match: 10. The CDR3 runs 17 residues. Per the germline V gene, CDR1 is SEHNR and CDR2 is FQNEAQ (reference sequence). Deep-level assay runs were performed. Original processing notes: Owing to the provision of junction-only sequences devoid of quality scores by immunoSEQ, filtering differed. Some clones are missing from TCRdb's copy, which holds only in-frame ones; the method was immunoSEQ multiplex PCR. The DNA gave D and trimming, while V, J and clone size come from that table. The repertoire holds 450,000 to 500,000 clones, 78% seen once, with around 12% in the top ten. Comment on this clone: What it recognizes is unknown.

The clonotype was recovered from a woman in her 40s in good health. Some clones in this sample may be carry-over from other donors' samples. The V and J genes are TRBV7-9 and TRBJ2-6, with 7 bases identical to TRBD2. Sequencing input: PBMCs. In DNA, the CDR3 is TGTGCCAGCAGCTCCCGCGGACTAGGCACCGGGGCCAACGTCCTGACTTTC. Amino acids: CASSSRGLGTGANVLTF.